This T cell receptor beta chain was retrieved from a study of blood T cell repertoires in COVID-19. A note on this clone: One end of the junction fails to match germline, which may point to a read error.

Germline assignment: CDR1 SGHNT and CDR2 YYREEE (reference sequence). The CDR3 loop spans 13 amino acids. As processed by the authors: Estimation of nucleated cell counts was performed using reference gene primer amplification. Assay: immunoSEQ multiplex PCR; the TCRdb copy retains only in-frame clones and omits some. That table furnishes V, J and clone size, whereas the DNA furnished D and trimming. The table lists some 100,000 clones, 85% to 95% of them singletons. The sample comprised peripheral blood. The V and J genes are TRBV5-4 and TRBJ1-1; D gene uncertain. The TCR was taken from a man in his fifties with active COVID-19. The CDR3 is CASSLDGKTKAFF. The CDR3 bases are TGTGCCAGCAGTTTGGACGGTAAAACCAAAGCTTTCTTT.